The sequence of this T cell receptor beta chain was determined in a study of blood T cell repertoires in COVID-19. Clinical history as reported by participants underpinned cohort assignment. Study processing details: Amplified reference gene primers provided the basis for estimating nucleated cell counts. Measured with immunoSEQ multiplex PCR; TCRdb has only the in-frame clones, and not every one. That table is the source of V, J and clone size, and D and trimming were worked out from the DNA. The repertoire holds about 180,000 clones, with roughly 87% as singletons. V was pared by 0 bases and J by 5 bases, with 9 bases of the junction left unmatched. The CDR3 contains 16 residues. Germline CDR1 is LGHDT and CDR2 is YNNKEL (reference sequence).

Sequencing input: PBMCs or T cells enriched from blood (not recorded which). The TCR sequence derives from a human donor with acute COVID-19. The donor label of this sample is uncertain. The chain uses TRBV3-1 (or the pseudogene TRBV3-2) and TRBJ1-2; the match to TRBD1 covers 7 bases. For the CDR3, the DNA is TGTGCCAGCAGCCAAGAAGGGACAGCGATGGGGTATGGCTACACCTTC. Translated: CASSQEGTAMGYGYTF.